These 7 T cell receptor beta chains were sequenced from one sample in a study of cytomegalovirus exposure and HLA in healthy donors. 13 Jbeta primers and 60 Vbeta primers were used for the PCR. TCRdb's copy holds only in-frame clones and misses some; the assay was immunoSEQ multiplex PCR. The table shows 110,000 or so clones, with 60% to 80% occurring only once. The specimen sequenced was PBMCs. Source of these receptors: a man aged 18 to 30 in good health and CMV-seropositive.

CDR3 protein: CASSLGGGTKETQYF. CDR3 sequence (DNA): TGTGCCAGCAGCTTAGGCGGGGGGACTAAAGAGACCCAGTACTTC. V is TRBV7-9 and J is TRBJ2-5, with 8 nucleotides matching TRBD2. V trimming: 1 base; J trimming: 3 bases; junction bases outside the gene matches: 4. Germline-derived CDR1 and CDR2 are SEHNR and FQNEAQ (reference sequence). CDR3 length: 15 residues.

In this sample, this clone turned up a few times. CDR3 DNA: TGTGCCAGCAGCCAAGATGACGGGGGAGGTCAAGAGACCCAGTACTTC. Encoded protein: CASSQDDGGGQETQYF. This chain connects TRBV4-2 to TRBJ2-5; weak D call: TRBD2 (6 bases). Trimming took off 0 bases at V and 2 bases at J, with 13 bases between the two ends. There are 16 residues in the CDR3. The germline V gene has CDR1 LGHNA and CDR2 YNFKEQ.

V gene TRBV30 combines with J gene TRBJ2-2; 7 bases are shared with TRBD2. The CDR3 runs 13 residues. Per the germline V gene, CDR1 is GTSNPN and CDR2 is SVGIG (reference sequence). CDR3 protein: CALGGMYTGELFF. CDR3 sequence (DNA): TGTGCTTTGGGAGGGATGTACACCGGGGAGCTGTTTTTT.

The rearrangement links TRBV6-5 to TRBJ2-4; 11 nucleotides agree with TRBD1. Germline values: CDR1 MNHEY, CDR2 SVGAGI. The CDR3 has 15 amino acids. J was trimmed by 7 bases and V by 6 bases; bases with no gene match: 8. CDR3 sequence: CASSSGQGVGNIQYF. DNA of the CDR3: TGTGCCAGCAGCTCGGGACAGGGGGTCGGCAACATTCAGTACTTC.

This chain's CDR3 is CASSPRVSVDTEAFF. CDR3 nucleotides: TGTGCCAGCAGCCCGAGGGTATCGGTGGACACTGAAGCTTTCTTT. This chain links TRBV5-4 with TRBJ1-1; D unresolved. In germline, CDR1 is SGHNT, CDR2 YYREEE (reference sequence). The CDR3 is 15 residues long. Trimming took off 4 bases at V and 3 bases at J, with 16 bases between the two ends.

The chain is built from TRBV29-1 and TRBJ2-2, with TRBD1 identical over 8 bases. Germline lookup yields CDR1 SQVTM and CDR2 ANQGSEA. V was pared by 7 bases and J by 1 base, with 5 bases of the junction left unmatched. The CDR3 is made up of 14 amino acids. CDR3 sequence reads: CSAGQGLNTGELFF. The CDR3 DNA follows: TGCAGCGCCGGACAGGGCCTGAACACCGGGGAGCTGTTTTTT.

V and J are TRBV7-9 and TRBJ2-2; D ambiguous. The CDR3 sequence is 16 residues long. Germline V CDR1 and CDR2: SEHNR, FQNEAQ (reference sequence). Trimming took off 2 bases at V and 3 bases at J, with 13 bases between the two ends. This CDR3 reads CASSLNLRLDTGELFF. CDR3 in DNA: TGTGCCAGCAGCTTAAATCTGCGACTGGACACCGGGGAGCTGTTTTTT.